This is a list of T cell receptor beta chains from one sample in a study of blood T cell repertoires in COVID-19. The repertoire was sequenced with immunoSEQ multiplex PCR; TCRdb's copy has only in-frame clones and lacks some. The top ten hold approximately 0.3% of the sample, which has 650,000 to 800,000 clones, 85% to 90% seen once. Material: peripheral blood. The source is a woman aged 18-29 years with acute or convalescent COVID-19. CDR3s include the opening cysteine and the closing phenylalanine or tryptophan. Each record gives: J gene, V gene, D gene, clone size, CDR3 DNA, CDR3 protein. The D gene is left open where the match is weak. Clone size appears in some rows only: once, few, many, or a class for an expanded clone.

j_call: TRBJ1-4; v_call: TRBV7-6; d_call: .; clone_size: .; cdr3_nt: TGTGCCAGCAGCTTAGCGCCTCTTCTTGAGACAGCGCTAAATGAAAAACTGTTTTTT; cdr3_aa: CASSLAPLLETALNEKLFF
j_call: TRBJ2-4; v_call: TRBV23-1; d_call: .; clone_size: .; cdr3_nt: TGCGCCAGCAGTCAAACAGGGATGGCATACATTCAGTACTTC; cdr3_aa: CASSQTGMAYIQYF
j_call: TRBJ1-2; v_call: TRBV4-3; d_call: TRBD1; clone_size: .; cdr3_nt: TGCGCCAGCAGCCTACGGACAGGAGTTATACCCTGGGGGGCCTTC; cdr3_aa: CASSLRTGVIPWGAF
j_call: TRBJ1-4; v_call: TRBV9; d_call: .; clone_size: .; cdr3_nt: TGTGCCAGCGGAACAGAATATGCAACTAATGAAAAACTGTTTTTT; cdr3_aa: CASGTEYATNEKLFF
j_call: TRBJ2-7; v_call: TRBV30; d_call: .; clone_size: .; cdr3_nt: TGTGCCTGGAGTGTTCGGCGAGGAGGCGAGCAGTACTTC; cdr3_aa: CAWSVRRGGEQYF
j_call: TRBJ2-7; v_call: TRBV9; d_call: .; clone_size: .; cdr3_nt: TGTGCCAGCAGCTACGCGGGCGGGTACGAGCAGTACTTC; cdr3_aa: CASSYAGGYEQYF
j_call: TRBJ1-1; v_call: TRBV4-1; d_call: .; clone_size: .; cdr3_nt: TGCGCCAGCAGCCAAGATCCCCCAGTCCGAGGGGGAGCTTTCTTT; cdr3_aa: CASSQDPPVRGGAFF
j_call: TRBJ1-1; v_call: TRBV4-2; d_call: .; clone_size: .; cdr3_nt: TGTGCCAGCAGCCAAGATTCCAGGAACACTGAAGCTTTCTTT; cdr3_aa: CASSQDSRNTEAFF
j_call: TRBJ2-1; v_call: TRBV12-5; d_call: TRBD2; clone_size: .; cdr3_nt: TGTGCTAGTGGCTCAGCGCCGGGGGGGAGACGAAATGAGCAGTTCTTC; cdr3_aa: CASGSAPGGRRNEQFF
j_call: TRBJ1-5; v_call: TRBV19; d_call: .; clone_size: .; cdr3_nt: TGTGCCAGTAGCATGGGACATTTGGATCAGCCCCAGCATTTT; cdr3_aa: CASSMGHLDQPQHF
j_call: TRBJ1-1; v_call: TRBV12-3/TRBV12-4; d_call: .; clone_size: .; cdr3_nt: TGTGCCAGCGGCCCCCCGCCGAACACTGAAGCTTTCTTT; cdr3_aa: CASGPPPNTEAFF
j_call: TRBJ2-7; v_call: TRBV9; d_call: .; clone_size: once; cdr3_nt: TGTGCCAGCAGCGTAGCGTCTTGGGCCGAAGAGCAGTACTTC; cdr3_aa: CASSVASWAEEQYF
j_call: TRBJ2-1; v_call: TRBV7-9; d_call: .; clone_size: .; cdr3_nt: TGTGCCAGCAGCCTCACAGGGACGAGGAATGAGCAGTTCTTC; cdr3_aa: CASSLTGTRNEQFF
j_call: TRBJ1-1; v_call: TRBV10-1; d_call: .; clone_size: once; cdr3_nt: TGCGCCCCGGTCGTGGGCAGGGTTAACACTGAAGCTTTCTTT; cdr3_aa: CAPVVGRVNTEAFF
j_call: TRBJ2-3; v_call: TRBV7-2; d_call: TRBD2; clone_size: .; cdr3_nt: TGTGCCAGCAGCCCCGGACTAGCGGGGGGCCCAGATACGCAGTATTTT; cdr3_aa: CASSPGLAGGPDTQYF
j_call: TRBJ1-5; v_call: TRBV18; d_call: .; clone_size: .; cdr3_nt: TGTGCCAGCTCACAGGGAGGGGGTCAGCCCCAGCATTTT; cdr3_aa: CASSQGGGQPQHF
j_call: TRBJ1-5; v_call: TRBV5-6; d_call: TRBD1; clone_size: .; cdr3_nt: TGTGCCAGCAGCCCGGGACAGGCTAATCAGCCCCAGCATTTT; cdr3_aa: CASSPGQANQPQHF
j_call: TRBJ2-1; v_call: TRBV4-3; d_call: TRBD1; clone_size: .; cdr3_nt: TGCGCCAGCAGCCGCACAGGGGACCCCTACAATGAGCAGTTCTTC; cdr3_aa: CASSRTGDPYNEQFF
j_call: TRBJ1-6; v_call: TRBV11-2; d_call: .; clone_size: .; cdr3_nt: TGTGCCAGCAGCTTCATGGACATCCAAGCTTCACCCCTCCACTTT; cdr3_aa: CASSFMDIQASPLHF
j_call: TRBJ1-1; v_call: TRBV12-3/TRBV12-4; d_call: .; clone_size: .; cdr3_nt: TGTGCCAGCAGTCGAGGGAGAAACACTGAAGCTTTCTTT; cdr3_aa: CASSRGRNTEAFF
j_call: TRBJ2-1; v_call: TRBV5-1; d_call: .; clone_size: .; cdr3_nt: TGCGCCAGCAGCTTGGGGGCCAATGAGCAGTTCTTC; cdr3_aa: CASSLGANEQFF
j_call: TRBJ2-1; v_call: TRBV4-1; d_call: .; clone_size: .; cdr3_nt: TGCGCCAGCAGCCAAGACCATAGCTTGCTTGAGCAGTTCTTC; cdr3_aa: CASSQDHSLLEQFF
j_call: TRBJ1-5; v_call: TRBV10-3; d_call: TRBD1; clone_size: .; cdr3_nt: TGTGCCATTACTCAGGGGGCTGGCCAGCCCCAGCATTTT; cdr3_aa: CAITQGAGQPQHF
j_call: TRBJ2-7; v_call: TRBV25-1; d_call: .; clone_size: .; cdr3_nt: TGTGCCAGCAGTGAAGGCCTTTTCTACGAGCAGTACTTC; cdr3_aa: CASSEGLFYEQYF
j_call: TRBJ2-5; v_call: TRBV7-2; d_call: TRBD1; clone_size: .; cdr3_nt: TGTGCCAGCAGCTTAGGACAGGGGGCCGGGGAGACCCAGTACTTC; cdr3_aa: CASSLGQGAGETQYF
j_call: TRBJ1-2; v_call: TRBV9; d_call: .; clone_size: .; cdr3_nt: TGTGCCAGCAGCGTAGATCAGGGGCCCTCTGGGGGCTACACCTTC; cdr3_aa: CASSVDQGPSGGYTF
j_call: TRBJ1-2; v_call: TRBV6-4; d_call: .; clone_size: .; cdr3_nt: TGTGCCAGCAGCCCCCGGGACACCCCTAACTATGGCTACACCTTC; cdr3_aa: CASSPRDTPNYGYTF
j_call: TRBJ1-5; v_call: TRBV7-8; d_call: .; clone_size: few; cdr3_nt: TGTGCCAGCAGCTTAGGCCAGTCTAGCAATCAGCCCCAGCATTTT; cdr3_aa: CASSLGQSSNQPQHF
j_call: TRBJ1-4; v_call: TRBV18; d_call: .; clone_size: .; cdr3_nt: TGTGCCAGCTCAACCGTTCCAGGGGACAAGGAAAAACTGTTTTTT; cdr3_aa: CASSTVPGDKEKLFF
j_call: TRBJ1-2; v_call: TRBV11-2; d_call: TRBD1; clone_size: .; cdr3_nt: TGTGCCAGCAGCTTGGAGGGACAGGGGGCGATGGGCTACACCTTC; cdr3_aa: CASSLEGQGAMGYTF
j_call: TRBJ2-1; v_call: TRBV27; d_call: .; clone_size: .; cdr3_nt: TGTGCCAGCAGTTTTGGCAGTTTCGCTGACAATGAGCAGTTCTTC; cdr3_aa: CASSFGSFADNEQFF
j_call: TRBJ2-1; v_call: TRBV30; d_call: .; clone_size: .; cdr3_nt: TGTGCCTGGAGTATGGGCAGGAACAATGAGCAGTTCTTC; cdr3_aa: CAWSMGRNNEQFF
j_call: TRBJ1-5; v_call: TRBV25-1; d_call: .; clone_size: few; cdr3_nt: TGTGCCAGCAGTGAATCAGGGATCGGCCAGCCCCAGCATTTT; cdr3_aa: CASSESGIGQPQHF
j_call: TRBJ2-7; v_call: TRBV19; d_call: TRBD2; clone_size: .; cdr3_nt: TGTGCCAGTACGGGACTAGCCCCCTACGAGCAGTACTTC; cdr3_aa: CASTGLAPYEQYF
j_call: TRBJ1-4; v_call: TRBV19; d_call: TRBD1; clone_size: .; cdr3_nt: TGTGCCTCCCACTCCGGGACAGGGGTCGAAAAACTGTTTTTT; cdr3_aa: CASHSGTGVEKLFF
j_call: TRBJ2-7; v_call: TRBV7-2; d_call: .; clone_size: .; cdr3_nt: TGTGCCAGCAGCTTATATCGGGGAAACGAGCAGTACTTC; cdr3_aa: CASSLYRGNEQYF
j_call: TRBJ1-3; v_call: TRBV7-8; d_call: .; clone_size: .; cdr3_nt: TGTGCCAGCGGGAGCTGGGAAAGGCGCTCTGGAAACACCATATATTTT; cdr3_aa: CASGSWERRSGNTIYF
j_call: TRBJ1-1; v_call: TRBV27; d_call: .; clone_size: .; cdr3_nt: TGTGCCAGCAGCAGTATCGAAAACAGGGCCACTGAAGCTTTCTTT; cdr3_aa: CASSSIENRATEAFF
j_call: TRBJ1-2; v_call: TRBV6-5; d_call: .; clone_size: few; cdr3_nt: TGTGCCAGCAGTTACTCCGCCCTCCAACAGAACTATGGCTACACCTTC; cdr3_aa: CASSYSALQQNYGYTF
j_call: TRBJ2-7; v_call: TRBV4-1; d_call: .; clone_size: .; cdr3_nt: TGCGCCAGCAGCCAAGAATTTCCGGTCGGTCCTGTGAGCGACGAGCAGTACTTC; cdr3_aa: CASSQEFPVGPVSDEQYF
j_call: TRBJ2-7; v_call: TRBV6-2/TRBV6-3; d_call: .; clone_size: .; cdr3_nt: TGTGCCAGCAGTTACGGCAGATACGAGCAGTACTTC; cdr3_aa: CASSYGRYEQYF
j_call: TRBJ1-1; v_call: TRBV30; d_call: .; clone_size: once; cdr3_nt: TGTGCCTGGACGCCAGGTCAGGTAGGCACTGAAGCTTTCTTT; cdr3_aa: CAWTPGQVGTEAFF
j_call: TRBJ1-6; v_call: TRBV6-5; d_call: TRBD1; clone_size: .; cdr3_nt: TGTGCCAGCAGTTACACCAGGGGGCGCGAACCCCTCCACTTT; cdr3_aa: CASSYTRGREPLHF
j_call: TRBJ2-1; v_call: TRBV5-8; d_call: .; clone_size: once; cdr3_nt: TGTGCCAGCAGCCCCGAGCTAAGCTCCTACAATGAGCAGTTCTTC; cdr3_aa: CASSPELSSYNEQFF
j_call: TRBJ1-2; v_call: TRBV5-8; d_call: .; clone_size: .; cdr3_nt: TGTGCCAGCAGCTTAGGACAAAAATATGGCTACACCTTC; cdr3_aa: CASSLGQKYGYTF
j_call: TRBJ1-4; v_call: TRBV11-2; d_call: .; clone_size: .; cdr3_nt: TGTGCCAGCAGCTTCCTCGGACAGAGTAATGAAAAACTGTTTTTT; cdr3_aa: CASSFLGQSNEKLFF
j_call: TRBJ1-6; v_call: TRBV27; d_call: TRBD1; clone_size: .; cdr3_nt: TGTGCCAGCAGTGCCTCAGGGGGTATCCATAATTCACCCCTCCACTTT; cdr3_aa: CASSASGGIHNSPLHF
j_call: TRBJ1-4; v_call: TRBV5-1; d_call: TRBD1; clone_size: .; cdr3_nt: TGCGCCAGCAGATTGGAGGGACAGGGGGATGAAAAACTGTTTTTT; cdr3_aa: CASRLEGQGDEKLFF
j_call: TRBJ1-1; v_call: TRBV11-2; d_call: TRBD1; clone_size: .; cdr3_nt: TGTGCCAGCAGCTTATGGACAGGGCATATTATGAACACTGAAGCTTTCTTT; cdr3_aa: CASSLWTGHIMNTEAFF
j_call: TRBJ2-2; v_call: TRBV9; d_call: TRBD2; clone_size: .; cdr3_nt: TGTGCCAGCAGCACCCGGGAGGGGACCAACACCGGGGAGCTGTTTTTT; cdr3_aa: CASSTREGTNTGELFF
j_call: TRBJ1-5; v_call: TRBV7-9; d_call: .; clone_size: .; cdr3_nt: TGTGCCAGCAGCCCCGGACAGTTCGCCCAGCCCCAGCATTTT; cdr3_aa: CASSPGQFAQPQHF
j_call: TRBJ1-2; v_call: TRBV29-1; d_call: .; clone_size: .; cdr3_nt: TGCAGCGCCGGACAGAACTATGGCTACACCTTC; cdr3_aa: CSAGQNYGYTF
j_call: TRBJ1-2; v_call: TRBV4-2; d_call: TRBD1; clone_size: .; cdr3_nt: TGTGCCAGCAGCCAGGGACAGGGGGCTCGGTATGGCTACACCTTC; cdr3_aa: CASSQGQGARYGYTF
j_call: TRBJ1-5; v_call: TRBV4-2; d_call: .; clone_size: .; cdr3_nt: TGTGCCAGCAGCCAAGATGGTGAGAGCAATCAGCCCCAGCATTTT; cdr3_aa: CASSQDGESNQPQHF
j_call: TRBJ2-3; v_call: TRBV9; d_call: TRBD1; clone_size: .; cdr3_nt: TGTGCCAGCAGCGCCACAAACCCCCTAAGGGGGCGATTTGTCGCAGATACGCAGTATTTT; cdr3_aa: CASSATNPLRGRFVADTQYF
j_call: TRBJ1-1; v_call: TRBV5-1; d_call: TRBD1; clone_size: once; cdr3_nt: TGCGCCAGCAGCTTGGAGCCTCTGACAGGGACCATCATGAACACTGAAGCTTTCTTT; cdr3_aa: CASSLEPLTGTIMNTEAFF
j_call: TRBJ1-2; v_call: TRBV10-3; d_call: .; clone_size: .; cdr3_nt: TGTGCCATCAGTGAGATGGGCCCGACCTATGGCTACACCTTC; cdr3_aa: CAISEMGPTYGYTF
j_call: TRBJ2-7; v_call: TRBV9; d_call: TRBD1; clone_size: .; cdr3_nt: TGTGCCAGCAGCCTATCAGGGACAGGGTCCCACGAGCAGTACTTC; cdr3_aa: CASSLSGTGSHEQYF
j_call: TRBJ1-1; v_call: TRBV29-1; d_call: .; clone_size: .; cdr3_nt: TGCAGCGTTGTGGACGGGACACCGAACACTGAAGCTTTCTTT; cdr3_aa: CSVVDGTPNTEAFF